This entry is about one T cell receptor beta chain. These data originate in a study of T cell responses to AZD1222 COVID-19 vaccine. Germline V gene sequence: CDR1 SGHTA, CDR2 FQGNSA. The CDR3 contains 15 residues. V shed 3 bases and J shed 5 bases, with 16 bases lying between them. The assay was immunoSEQ multiplex PCR, and TCRdb's table has in-frame clones only and misses some. The sample yields about 90,000 clones, 80% to 90% seen once. This TCR was recovered from an adult in good health. The chain combines TRBV7-2 with TRBJ1-2, with a possible D match to TRBD1 (5 bases). The sequenced sample was peripheral blood, obtained on day 0 of AZD1222 vaccination. CDR3 sequence (DNA): TGTGCCAGCAGCTTCAACCGGGACCAGACTTATGGCTACACCTTC. Translating it yields CASSFNRDQTYGYTF.